A single sample gave rise to the 25 T cell receptor beta chains below, sequenced in a study of high-grade serous ovarian cancer treatment subgroups. Tumor samples were taken before definitive surgery or chemotherapy. Generated by immunoSEQ multiplex PCR, the TCRdb table keeps only in-frame clones and is missing some. The sample gives some 28,000 clones, 84% of which show up once; under 2.5% is in the top ten. The sample was tumor tissue. Source of these receptors: a human donor with high-grade serous ovarian cancer.

This clone occurred a few times. The chain has TRBV5-1 and TRBJ2-5, with 10 bases lining up with TRBD2. CDR1 SGHRS and CDR2 YFSETQ come from the germline V gene. Trimming cost V 0 bases and J 1 base; bases outside gene matches: 3. The CDR3 runs 16 residues. The CDR3 bases are TGCGCCAGCAGCTTGGCTCCTAGCGGGAGCCAAGAGACCCAGTACTTC. Protein product: CASSLAPSGSQETQYF.

The gene calls are TRBV4-1 and TRBJ1-1, with 8 bases lining up with TRBD1. J gave up 3 bases and V 2 bases, and 5 bases lay outside the gene matches. There are 15 residues in the CDR3. Germline V gene sequence: CDR1 MGHRA, CDR2 YSYEKL. CDR3 amino acids: CASSQTRTGYTEAFF. Here the CDR3 DNA reads TGCGCCAGCAGCCAAACCCGGACAGGGTACACTGAAGCTTTCTTT.

This chain uses TRBV5-1 with TRBJ1-1, with D tentatively TRBD1 (5 bases). Germline V lookup: CDR1 SGHRS, CDR2 YFSETQ. V gave up 0 bases and J gave up 4 bases, with 16 bases separating them. This CDR3 contains 16 residues. DNA of the CDR3: TGCGCCAGCAGCTTGGGACCCCAGGGTTCCGGCACTGAAGCTTTCTTT. Residues: CASSLGPQGSGTEAFF.

This sequence joins TRBV19 and TRBJ1-1, with no clear D. CDR1 and CDR2 (germline): LNHDA, SQIVND (reference sequence). V lost 3 bases to trimming and J lost 3 bases, with 11 bases between them. This CDR3 contains 14 residues. The CDR3 bases are TGTGCCAGTAGTATCCTCGGCAGATACACTGAAGCTTTCTTT. Translation gives CASSILGRYTEAFF.

The V and J genes are TRBV7-8 and TRBJ2-3; TRBD2 agrees at 10 bases. The CDR3 contains 16 residues. CDR1 is SGHVS and CDR2 is FQNEAQ in the germline V gene. Germline trimming cut 2 bases from V and 3 bases from J; bases unmatched to any gene: 5. The CDR3 is CASSLWPAGGTDTQYF. The DNA of the CDR3 is TGTGCCAGCAGCTTATGGCCAGCGGGAGGGACAGATACGCAGTATTTT.

V is TRBV7-8 and J is TRBJ2-2; 10 positions agree with TRBD1. CDR1 and CDR2 from the germline V gene are SGHVS and FQNEAQ. This CDR3 is built from 17 residues. V lost 5 bases to trimming and J lost 2 bases; unmatched junction nucleotides: 8. CDR3 in amino acids: CASSPFGTGDNTGELFF. CDR3 nucleotides: TGTGCCAGCAGCCCCTTTGGGACAGGGGACAACACCGGGGAGCTGTTTTTT.

The chain links TRBV7-8 to TRBJ1-5; D not certain. V gave up 5 bases and J gave up 8 bases, with 13 bases separating them. This CDR3 is 13 amino acids long. The germline V gene encodes CDR1 SGHVS and CDR2 FQNEAQ. The CDR3 region is CASSREGLEPQHF. As DNA, the CDR3 is TGTGCCAGCAGCCGTGAAGGTTTGGAGCCCCAGCATTTT. Drawing the rest from reference TRBV7-8 and TRBJ1-5, the complete variable domain is GAGVSQSPRYKVAKRGQDVALRCDPISGHVSLFWYQQALGQGPEFLTYFQNEAQLDKSGLPSDRFFAERPEGSVSTLKIQRTQQEDSAVYLCASSREGLEPQHFGDGTRLSIL.

J is TRBJ2-1 and V is TRBV29-1; D possibly corresponds to TRBD1 (6 bases). CDR1 is SQVTM and CDR2 is ANQGSEA in the germline V gene. The V end lost 2 bases, the J end lost 0 bases, and 11 bases lay between the germline ends. This CDR3 has 15 amino acids. The CDR3 sequence: CSVELRGGSYNEQFF. The CDR3, as DNA: TGCAGCGTTGAACTAAGAGGGGGCTCCTACAATGAGCAGTTCTTC.

The CDR3 DNA reads as TGTGCCAGCAGTTTGGCTCTAGCGGGTTACAATGAGCAGTTCTTC. Amino acid sequence: CASSLALAGYNEQFF. The chain recombines TRBV28 with TRBJ2-1, with TRBD2 identical over 8 bases. The V and J ends lost 3 bases and 4 bases, in that order; junction bases with no gene match: 5. The germline CDR1 and CDR2 sequences are MDHEN and SYDVKM. CDR3 length equals 15 residues.

The chain recombines TRBV5-1 with TRBJ2-3; TRBD1 matches 8 bases. Per the germline V gene, CDR1 is SGHRS and CDR2 is YFSETQ. The CDR3 totals 15 residues. Trimming cost V 4 bases and J 4 bases; bases outside gene matches: 8. CDR3 coding DNA: TGCGCCAGCAGCATCCAGGGGGCGTCGGCAGATACGCAGTATTTT. The encoded protein is CASSIQGASADTQYF.

The chain employs TRBV5-1 and TRBJ2-1, with 10 bases lining up with TRBD2. CDR3 length: 15 residues. V shed 4 bases and J 2 bases; nucleotides not matched to a gene: 3. CDR1 and CDR2 from the germline V gene are SGHRS and YFSETQ. CDR3 loop: CASSPGLAAYNEQFF. The CDR3 DNA is TGCGCCAGCAGCCCTGGACTAGCGGCCTACAATGAGCAGTTCTTC.

This clone turned up a few times. V gene TRBV19 combines with J gene TRBJ2-2; no clear D gene. CDR1 and CDR2 from the germline V gene are LNHDA and SQIVND (reference sequence). Between the trimmed V and J ends, which lost 4 bases and 0 bases, there was a span of 9 bases. The CDR3 loop spans 15 amino acids. CDR3 in DNA: TGTGCCAGTAGTAGCCCGTACGCGAACACCGGGGAGCTGTTTTTT. Its protein is CASSSPYANTGELFF.

CDR3 amino acids: CASSLGLYTPDTQYF. CDR3 bases: TGTGCCAGTAGTCTAGGACTTTATACCCCAGATACGCAGTATTTT. The chain joins TRBV19 to TRBJ2-3, with D maybe TRBD2 (5 bases). The germline V gene encodes CDR1 LNHDA and CDR2 SQIVND (reference sequence). This CDR3 contains 15 residues. The germline V and J ends were trimmed by 5 bases and 4 bases, with 16 bases remaining between them.

The rearrangement uses TRBV10-3 and TRBJ1-1, with unresolved D. In germline, CDR1 is ENHRY, CDR2 SYGVKD. The CDR3 runs 16 residues. The V end lost 10 bases, the J end lost 4 bases, and 25 bases lay between the germline ends. The DNA of the CDR3 is TGTGCCAGCAGAAACCGAGACACTGCGGGAGGCACTGAAGCTTTCTTT. As protein: CASRNRDTAGGTEAFF.

V gene TRBV5-1 combines with J gene TRBJ2-3; 7 bases are a match to TRBD2. The CDR3 is made up of 15 amino acids. J was trimmed by 1 base and V by 4 bases; bases with no gene match: 6. Germline values: CDR1 SGHRS, CDR2 YFSETQ. The CDR3 DNA follows: TGCGCCAGCAGCCTGAGTGCGGGAGGCACAGATACGCAGTATTTT. This gives the protein CASSLSAGGTDTQYF.

This clone has just a few counts. The chain recombines TRBV30 with TRBJ2-3; no clear D gene. The CDR3 has 15 amino acids. Trimming took 4 bases from V and 2 from J, leaving 16 bases between them. Germline CDR1 reads GTSNPN; CDR2 reads SVGIG (reference sequence). The CDR3 DNA is TGTGCCTGGACCCCCGAACCCCGACACACAGATACGCAGTATTTT. It is translated as CAWTPEPRHTDTQYF.

This clone has only a few counts. The rearrangement joins TRBV2 to TRBJ1-2; TRBD1 matches at 7 bases. CDR1 is SNHLY and CDR2 is FYNNEI in the germline V gene. V shed 4 bases and J 0 bases; nucleotides not matched to a gene: 2. This CDR3 contains 14 residues. CDR3 nucleotide sequence: TGTGCCAGCAGTGCGGGACAGACTAACTATGGCTACACCTTC. Protein product: CASSAGQTNYGYTF. The complete variable domain, with remaining parts taken from reference TRBV2 and TRBJ1-2, reads EPEVTQTPSHQVTQMGQEVILRCVPISNHLYFYWYRQILGQKVEFLVSFYNNEISEKSEIFDDQFSVERPDGSNFTLKIRSTKLEDSAMYFCASSAGQTNYGYTFGSGTRLTVV.

This chain uses TRBV6-6 with TRBJ2-5, with unresolved D. Germline V gene sequence: CDR1 MNHNY, CDR2 SVGAGI (reference sequence). This CDR3 is built from 11 residues. V lost 4 bases, J lost 2 bases, and 2 bases lay in between. CDR3 residues: CASSSQETQYF. The CDR3 nucleotides read TGTGCCAGCAGTTCTCAAGAGACCCAGTACTTC.

V usage is TRBV6-1 and J usage is TRBJ1-1, with unresolved D. Trimming pared 8 bases from V and 0 bases from J, leaving 10 bases between. The germline V gene has CDR1 MNHNS and CDR2 SASEGT. This CDR3 is built from 13 residues. The CDR3 sequence is CASDTILNTEAFF. The CDR3 bases are TGTGCCAGCGATACGATACTGAACACTGAAGCTTTCTTT.

The rearrangement uses TRBV2 and TRBJ2-3, with 14 bases fitting TRBD2. The length of the CDR3 is 15 residues. The V gene's germline CDR1 is SNHLY and CDR2 FYNNEI. J lost 9 bases, V lost 6 bases, and 8 bases had no gene match. The CDR3 spells CASSRTSGRRETQYF. As DNA, the CDR3 is TGTGCCAGCAGCCGGACTAGCGGGAGGAGGGAAACGCAGTATTTT.

The rearrangement links TRBV15 to TRBJ1-3, with D unresolved. The CDR3 runs to 16 residues. Germline lookup yields CDR1 LNHNV and CDR2 YYDKDF (reference sequence). V was pared by 0 bases and J by 0 bases, with 9 bases between. The CDR3 bases are TGTGCCACCAGCAGAGATGCGGGTACCTCTGGAAACACCATATATTTT. This translates into CATSRDAGTSGNTIYF.

This clone was detected only a few times. The chain is built from TRBV6-1 and TRBJ1-4, with a weak D call TRBD1 (5 bases). The CDR3 has 13 amino acids. Germline loops: CDR1 MNHNS, CDR2 SASEGT. V was trimmed by 4 bases and J by 12 bases, leaving 15 bases between them. This CDR3 reads CASSASGTQELFF. For the CDR3, the DNA is TGTGCCAGCAGTGCGTCCGGGACTCAGGAACTGTTTTTT.

CDR3 sequence reads: CATRTGGKRDSDTQYF. CDR3 DNA sequence: TGTGCCACTCGGACAGGGGGCAAGCGGGACTCAGATACGCAGTATTTT. V is TRBV27 and J is TRBJ2-3; 11 nucleotides match TRBD1. Germline-derived CDR1 and CDR2 are MNHEY and SMNVEV (reference sequence). V was pared by 10 bases and J by 4 bases, with 13 bases of the junction left unmatched. CDR3 length: 16 residues.

This clone has a single count. The rearrangement joins TRBV4-2 to TRBJ1-4, with TRBD1 as a possible D gene (6 bases). The ends were cut back, 5 bases at V and 2 bases at J, with 15 bases in the middle. The CDR3 is made up of 16 amino acids. CDR1 is LGHNA, CDR2 YNFKEQ, per germline. Written as DNA, the CDR3 is TGTGCCAGCAGCGAAACCACAGGGACCACTAATGAAAAACTGTTTTTT. Protein: CASSETTGTTNEKLFF.

The V gene is TRBV2, the J gene TRBJ2-7, with 7 bases aligning to TRBD2. The CDR3 length is 15 residues. Germline CDR1 SNHLY, CDR2 FYNNEI. The ends lost 2 bases at V and 3 bases at J; junction bases unmatched: 7. As DNA, the CDR3 is TGTGCCAGCAGTGAAAGGTCGCGGGGGAACTACGAGCAGTACTTC. It yields the protein CASSERSRGNYEQYF.